One sample yielded the 32 T cell receptor delta chains listed below, sequenced in a study of Vδ1+ human thymocytes. Study results and limitations: Highly polyclonal TRG and TRD repertoires with Gaussian CDR3 length distributions appeared in thymus.

Extracted RNA was reverse transcribed into cDNA. CDR3 amplicons came from multiplex PCR with pooled V-gene forward and constant-region reverse primers. TCRdb re-called the multiplex PCR reads through CATT. The table has roughly 55,000 delta-chain clones, 15% seen once; the top ten hold roughly 0.46%. The antigens of these receptors remain unknown. The sample comprised Vdelta1+ gamma-delta thymocytes from the thymus. Subset described: FACS-sorted CD3+ TCRalphabeta- TCRVdelta1+ TCRVdelta2- thymocytes. These TCRs come from a boy in the first two years of life who had congenital heart surgery.

Only a few counts were recorded for this clone. The V gene is TRDV1, the J gene TRDJ1; D ambiguous. The CDR3 has 16 amino acids. With 4 bases removed from V and 0 bases from J, the gap between germline ends came to 15 bases. Germline assignment: CDR1 TSWWSYY and CDR2 QGS. CDR3 nucleotides: TGTGCTCTTGGGGTCTTAAGGCCCCCGTACACCGATAAACTCATCTTT. Protein: CALGVLRPPYTDKLIF.

This rearrangement joins TRDV1 to TRDJ1, with TRDD3 matching over 7 bases. CDR1 and CDR2 (germline): TSWWSYY, QGS. V shed 3 bases, J shed 0 bases, and the junction held 7 bases outside the gene matches. This CDR3 has 16 residues. CDR3 nucleotides: TGTGCTCTTGGGGATAGGGGGATCCACCACACCGATAAACTCATCTTT. This encodes CALGDRGIHHTDKLIF.

The sample holds a few counts of this clone. J is TRDJ1 and V is TRDV1; TRDD3 aligns across 8 bases. Germline V gene sequence: CDR1 TSWWSYY, CDR2 QGS. The CDR3 is 24 residues long. V lost 0 bases, J lost 6 bases, and 33 bases stayed unmatched. CDR3 amino acids: CALGELVSPTSPTLGVDSSHKLIF. CDR3 DNA: TGTGCTCTTGGGGAACTAGTATCGCCAACTAGCCCTACACTGGGGGTCGATTCATCCCATAAACTCATCTTT.

This clone was seen only a few times. The rearrangement joins TRDV1 to TRDJ1; TRDD3 matches 10 bases. The J segment lost 1 base and the V segment lost 4 bases, leaving 30 bases of the junction unmatched. The CDR3 length is 24 residues. Per the germline V gene, CDR1 is TSWWSYY and CDR2 is QGS. Written as DNA, the CDR3 is TGTGCTCTTGGGGCCCCCTACCTCCTTCCCCCGACTAAGGGGGATACGCGTATCACCGATAAACTCATCTTT. This translates into CALGAPYLLPPTKGDTRITDKLIF.

The rearrangement links TRDV1 to TRDJ1, with D perhaps TRDD3 (7 bases). Per germline, CDR1 TSWWSYY and CDR2 QGS. V shed 4 bases and J shed 0 bases, with 42 bases lying between them. CDR3 length: 25 residues. The CDR3 loop reads CALGGSRLPLFSPSGGIGYTDKLIF. The CDR3 DNA follows: TGTGCTCTTGGGGGTTCCCGCCTTCCACTCTTTTCACCGTCCGGGGGGATCGGATACACCGATAAACTCATCTTT.

V gene TRDV1 combines with J gene TRDJ1; 7 bases agree with TRDD3. V shed 0 bases and J 4 bases; nucleotides not matched to a gene: 5. The CDR3 length is 15 residues. Germline values: CDR1 TSWWSYY, CDR2 QGS. DNA for the CDR3: TGTGCTCTTGGGGAACTGGGGGATTCTTGCGATAAACTCATCTTT. Protein product: CALGELGDSCDKLIF.

This clone turned up a few times. V and J are TRDV1 and TRDJ1; D is possibly TRDD3 (5 bases). Germline CDR1 TSWWSYY, CDR2 QGS. V was cut by 3 bases and J by 2 bases, with 10 bases left in between. The length of the CDR3 is 14 residues. The CDR3 region is CALGDLYWTDKLIF. CDR3 in DNA: TGTGCTCTTGGGGACCTCTACTGGACCGATAAACTCATCTTT.

This clone was seen a few times. The V gene is TRDV1, the J gene TRDJ1, with 9 positions matching TRDD3. V gave up 5 bases and J gave up 3 bases; unmatched junction bases: 19. The CDR3 runs 19 residues. Germline V lookup: CDR1 TSWWSYY, CDR2 QGS. The CDR3 DNA reads TGTGCTCTTGGGCCCATCCCCCTTCTGACTGGGGATACGCCCGATAAACTCATCTTT. Its translation: CALGPIPLLTGDTPDKLIF.

The J gene is TRDJ1, the V gene TRDV1, with a weak D call TRDD3 (5 bases). V was clipped by 2 bases and J by 10 bases, with 5 bases between them. The CDR3 runs 10 residues. Germline CDR1 reads TSWWSYY; CDR2 reads QGS. Here the CDR3 reads CALGEGGLIF. For the CDR3, the DNA is TGTGCTCTTGGGGAAGGGGGACTCATCTTT.

The chain employs TRDV1 and TRDJ1; either TRDD2 or TRDD3 may supply D (7 bases each). The germline V gene has CDR1 TSWWSYY and CDR2 QGS. Trimming took 1 base from V and 0 from J, leaving 30 bases between them. This CDR3 spans 22 amino acids. Here the CDR3 reads CALGEPHPPSSGGGTYTDKLIF. The CDR3 DNA reads as TGTGCTCTTGGGGAACCGCATCCTCCTTCCTCGGGTGGGGGAACGTACACCGATAAACTCATCTTT.

J is TRDJ1 and V is TRDV1; 9 positions match TRDD3. The germline gives CDR1 TSWWSYY, CDR2 QGS. CDR3 length equals 22 residues. V gave up 2 bases and J gave up 0 bases; unmatched junction bases: 22. CDR3 nucleotides: TGTGCTCTTGGGGAAATAGTTCCTCCCTCGTACTGGGGGACCCCGTACACCGATAAACTCATCTTT. It yields the protein CALGEIVPPSYWGTPYTDKLIF.

This clone appeared a few times. The junction shows a germline mismatch at one end, possibly a read error. This rearrangement joins TRDV1 to TRDJ1; D may be TRDD3 (6 bases). CDR1 TSWWSYY and CDR2 QGS come from the germline V gene. CDR3 length equals 16 residues. The CDR3 region is CALGGEGEFCTDKLIF. In DNA form, the CDR3 reads TGTGCCCTTGGGGGCGAGGGGGAATTCTGCACCGATAAACTCATCTTT.

V gene TRDV1 combines with J gene TRDJ1; 12 bases line up with TRDD3. V lost 4 bases and J lost 1; bases outside the gene matches: 22. CDR3 length: 22 residues. Germline V lookup: CDR1 TSWWSYY, CDR2 QGS. The DNA for the CDR3 is TGTGCTCTTGGGGTCAGCCTTCCTACTATCTGGGGGATACGGGGGGTCACCGATAAACTCATCTTT. It yields the protein CALGVSLPTIWGIRGVTDKLIF.

The V gene is TRDV1, the J gene TRDJ1; 7 positions match TRDD3. The CDR3 spans 21 residues. Germline CDR1 and CDR2: TSWWSYY and QGS. V gave up 1 base and J gave up 0 bases; unmatched junction bases: 20. CDR3 sequence (DNA): TGTGCTCTTGGGGAACATACGGCAAGGACCGGGGGATCTCGATACACCGATAAACTCATCTTT. This gives the protein CALGEHTARTGGSRYTDKLIF.

This chain connects TRAV29/DV5 to TRDJ1, with 8 bases fitting TRDD3. The V and J ends lost 2 bases and 2 bases, in that order; junction bases with no gene match: 17. The CDR3 is made up of 18 amino acids. The V gene's germline CDR1 is NSMFDY and CDR2 ISSIKDK. The CDR3 reads CAASEHVLGAPWTDKLIF. CDR3 bases: TGTGCAGCAAGTGAACACGTACTGGGGGCCCCGTGGACCGATAAACTCATCTTT.

This clone was observed a few times. The chain joins TRDV1 to TRDJ1, with 9 nucleotides matching TRDD2. V lost 3 bases and J lost 2; bases outside the gene matches: 7. The length of the CDR3 is 16 residues. Germline V gives CDR1 TSWWSYY, CDR2 QGS. In DNA form, the CDR3 reads TGTGCTCTTGGGGACCTTCCTACGCTTACTACCGATAAACTCATCTTT. Its translation: CALGDLPTLTTDKLIF.

V is TRDV2 and J is TRDJ1; 12 nucleotides match TRDD3. CDR3 length equals 17 residues. Germline CDR1 and CDR2: GEAIGNYY and EKD. V trimming: 0 bases; J trimming: 3 bases; junction bases outside the gene matches: 7. In DNA form, the CDR3 reads TGTGCCTGTGACACCCACTGGGGGATACTCGTCGCCGATAAACTCATCTTT. This gives the protein CACDTHWGILVADKLIF.

This clone was observed a few times. The V call is TRDV1, the J call TRDJ1; TRDD3 aligns across 7 bases. CDR3 length: 19 amino acids. J gave up 2 bases and V 0 bases, and 15 bases lay outside the gene matches. Germline V CDR1 and CDR2: TSWWSYY, QGS. CDR3 DNA sequence: TGTGCTCTTGGGGAACTCTGCAGGGCTGGGGGCTCGGGAACCGATAAACTCATCTTT. It codes for CALGELCRAGGSGTDKLIF.

The chain uses TRDV2 and TRDJ3; D perhaps matches TRDD3 (6 bases). Germline-derived CDR1 and CDR2 are GEAIGNYY and EKD. This CDR3 has 18 residues. The germline V and J ends were trimmed by 0 bases and 0 bases, with 11 bases remaining between them. CDR3 nucleotide sequence: TGTGCCTGTGACACCTGTGGGGGGCCCTCCTGGGACACCCGACAGATGTTTTTC. Protein product: CACDTCGGPSWDTRQMFF.

This clone was detected only a few times. J is TRDJ1 and V is TRDV1, with 8 bases fitting TRDD3. Looked up from germline, CDR1 is TSWWSYY and CDR2 is QGS. The junction had 11 bases not matched to a gene; V was cut back by 8 bases and J by 0 bases. The CDR3 contains 16 residues. The CDR3 sequence is CALRYGLGDDTDKLIF. As DNA, the CDR3 is TGTGCTCTTCGTTATGGGCTGGGGGACGACACCGATAAACTCATCTTT.

This clone has just a few counts. The chain is built from TRDV1 and TRDJ1, with 12 bases matching TRDD3. Germline trimming cut 0 bases from V and 2 bases from J; bases unmatched to any gene: 19. Germline V gene sequence: CDR1 TSWWSYY, CDR2 QGS. This CDR3 has 22 residues. The CDR3 DNA reads as TGTGCTCTTGGGGAACTAGATTCAGTACTGGGGGATACCGACATGGGTACCGATAAACTCATCTTT. The encoded protein is CALGELDSVLGDTDMGTDKLIF.

This clone turned up a few times. The chain is built from TRDV1 and TRDJ1; 7 positions match TRDD3. After removal of 0 bases from V and 3 bases from J, the junction contained 16 bases not matched to a gene. The germline CDR1 and CDR2 sequences are TSWWSYY and QGS. This CDR3 spans 19 amino acids. In DNA, the CDR3 is TGTGCTCTTGGGGAACTAAACTATTACGTACTGGGGTATTCCGATAAACTCATCTTT. Its protein is CALGELNYYVLGYSDKLIF.

Notes on this clone: One end of the junction is discordant with germline, which a read error may explain. This chain joins TRDV1 and TRDJ1; no firm D call. The CDR3 covers 19 residues. Germline-derived CDR1 and CDR2 are TSWWSYY and QGS. Here the CDR3 DNA reads TGTGCTCTTAGGGAACGGCTACACCTCTACTCCGGTGTCACCGATAAACTCATCTTT. Translating gives CALRERLHLYSGVTDKLIF.

V gene TRDV1 combines with J gene TRDJ1, with 9 nucleotides matching TRDD3. CDR1 is TSWWSYY and CDR2 is QGS in the germline V gene. This CDR3 comprises 21 residues. J gave up 2 bases and V 4 bases, and 23 bases lay outside the gene matches. CDR3 loop: CALGAQRTPYYWGYGTDKLIF. CDR3 in DNA: TGTGCTCTTGGGGCCCAACGAACGCCTTACTACTGGGGATACGGGACCGATAAACTCATCTTT.

The chain couples TRDV1 to TRDJ1; D is ambiguous. V lost 2 bases and J 0 bases, leaving 4 bases between the germline ends. This CDR3 region has 13 residues. Germline V CDR1 and CDR2: TSWWSYY, QGS. CDR3: CALGESHTDKLIF. The CDR3 DNA follows: TGTGCTCTTGGGGAATCCCACACCGATAAACTCATCTTT.

J is TRDJ1 and V is TRDV1, with 8 bases fitting TRDD3. The CDR3 sequence is 20 residues long. CDR1 and CDR2 from the germline V gene are TSWWSYY and QGS. With 0 bases clipped from V and 0 bases from J, the junction kept 15 bases outside the gene matches. CDR3 region: CALGELPYWGSRPYTDKLIF. The CDR3 nucleotides read TGTGCTCTTGGGGAACTACCGTACTGGGGGTCCCGCCCTTACACCGATAAACTCATCTTT.

J is TRDJ1 and V is TRDV1; 8 nucleotides agree with TRDD3. CDR1 TSWWSYY and CDR2 QGS come from the germline V gene. The CDR3 length is 19 residues. V gave up 3 bases and J gave up 4 bases; unmatched junction bases: 19. CDR3 in DNA: TGTGCTCTTGGGGATCTTCCCACCGCTACTGGGGGCGGGTGCGATAAACTCATCTTT. It translates to CALGDLPTATGGGCDKLIF.

This clone was detected only a few times. The chain employs TRDV1 and TRDJ1; D is undetermined. V gave up 5 bases and J gave up 0 bases, with 13 bases separating them. The CDR3 runs to 15 residues. Germline CDR1 reads TSWWSYY; CDR2 reads QGS. The CDR3 loop reads CALGNHIPYTDKLIF. The CDR3 DNA sequence: TGTGCTCTTGGGAACCATATTCCCTACACCGATAAACTCATCTTT.

A few counts support this clone. The J gene is TRDJ1, the V gene TRDV1; 8 bases agree with TRDD3. The CDR3 runs 16 residues. CDR1 and CDR2 from the germline V gene are TSWWSYY and QGS. V gave up 0 bases and J gave up 2 bases; unmatched junction bases: 5. Here the CDR3 reads CALGELGILKTDKLIF. DNA of the CDR3: TGTGCTCTTGGGGAACTGGGGATACTAAAAACCGATAAACTCATCTTT.

A few counts support this clone. The V and J genes are TRDV1 and TRDJ1; 12 nucleotides align to TRDD3. Germline trimming cut 0 bases from V and 0 bases from J; bases unmatched to any gene: 32. Germline V gene lookup returns CDR1 TSWWSYY and CDR2 QGS. This CDR3 is built from 27 residues. CDR3 region: CALGELNISPITPPGGYACNYTDKLIF. CDR3 in DNA: TGTGCTCTTGGGGAACTGAATATTTCTCCTATTACTCCTCCTGGGGGATACGCGTGCAATTACACCGATAAACTCATCTTT.

This clone was seen a handful of times. V is TRDV1 and J is TRDJ1; D is possibly TRDD3 (5 bases). This CDR3 region has 19 residues. Germline loops: CDR1 TSWWSYY, CDR2 QGS. Trimming took off 5 bases at V and 0 bases at J, with 25 bases between the two ends. The CDR3 coding sequence is TGTGCTCTTGGGCTCCAGCCCCCACCTATACGCCCCTACACCGATAAACTCATCTTT. Residues: CALGLQPPPIRPYTDKLIF.

As to this clone: One base away lies a much larger clone, so this may be a sequencing read error. This rearrangement joins TRDV2 to TRDJ1; D uncertain. Germline CDR1 reads GEAIGNYY; CDR2 reads EKD. The V end lost 2 bases, the J end lost 4 bases, and 7 bases lay between the germline ends. The CDR3 totals 12 residues. The CDR3 DNA is TGTGCCTGTGACAGCGGCCGCGATAAACTCATCTTT. Protein: CACDSGRDKLIF.